What follows are 5 T cell receptor beta chains derived from one specimen sequenced in a study of beta chain features in type 1 diabetes. Which antigens these TCRs recognize remains unknown. Study-level points and caveats: Among all four CD4+ subsets, Type 1 diabetes patients had TCRB CDR3s that were moderately but significantly shorter.

The authors reverse transcribed all of the isolated RNA, so sequencing captured expressed TCRB transcripts. Sequencing used immunoSEQ multiplex PCR; TCRdb keeps in-frame clones, though not all of them. The sample records roughly 150,000 clones, approximately 8.8% being singletons. The specimen sequenced was central memory CD4+ T cells from blood. These receptors all come from a woman in her 30s with type 1 diabetes.

The gene calls are TRBV18 and TRBJ2-7, with 9 bases that match TRBD2. Germline-derived CDR1 and CDR2 are KGHSH and LQKENI. Trimming took 5 bases from V and 7 from J; bases not matched to a gene: 12. This CDR3 is built from 15 residues. DNA of the CDR3: TGTGCCAGCTCAACAAGACTAGCGGAGGCAGGGGAGCAGTACTTC. This gives the protein CASSTRLAEAGEQYF.

The CDR3 region is CASSFNRQGGVDGYTF. DNA for the CDR3: TGTGCCAGCAGTTTTAATAGACAGGGTGGGGTCGACGGCTACACCTTC. V and J are TRBV27 and TRBJ1-2; 7 bases fit TRBD1. CDR1 and CDR2 (germline): MNHEY, SMNVEV (reference sequence). After removal of 3 bases from V and 8 bases from J, the junction contained 15 bases not matched to a gene. The CDR3 is 16 residues long.

This clone was counted between two and nine times. The chain uses TRBV7-3 and TRBJ2-3; D possibly corresponds to TRBD2 (6 bases). Trimming stripped 4 bases from V and 1 base from J, with 18 bases between. Germline V gives CDR1 SGHTA, CDR2 FQGTGA. The CDR3 has 17 residues. This CDR3 reads CASSSPAGLSGTDTQYF. The CDR3 region has the DNA TGTGCCAGCAGCTCCCCCGCGGGATTGTCGGGCACAGATACGCAGTATTTT.

The J gene is TRBJ2-7, the V gene TRBV5-1; TRBD2 agrees at 8 bases. CDR3 size: 14 residues. Looked up from germline, CDR1 is SGHRS and CDR2 is YFSETQ. With 4 bases clipped from V and 4 bases from J, the junction kept 7 bases outside the gene matches. In DNA form, the CDR3 reads TGCGCCAGCAGCCCGGGGCGGGGGGAATACGAGCAGTACTTC. It translates to CASSPGRGEYEQYF. Combining the CDR3 with reference TRBV5-1 and TRBJ2-7 gives the whole variable domain KAGVTQTPRYLIKTRGQQVTLSCSPISGHRSVSWYQQTPGQGLQFLFEYFSETQRNKGNFPGRFSGRQFSNSRSEMNVSTLELGDSALYLCASSPGRGEYEQYFGPGTRLTVT.

Comment on this clone: Relative to the germline gene, one junction end is altered; a read error may explain this. The rearrangement joins TRBV4-2 to TRBJ1-1; D gene ambiguous. The CDR3 sequence is 13 residues long. Germline V CDR1 and CDR2: LGHNA, YNFKEQ. The CDR3 region has the DNA TGTGCCAGCAGCCAGCCCGATGAACTAAGGCGTATCTTT. Residues: CASSQPDELRRIF.